The rows below give T cell receptor beta chains drawn from one sample of a study of T cell responses to AZD1222 COVID-19 vaccine. The repertoire was sequenced with immunoSEQ multiplex PCR; TCRdb's copy has only in-frame clones and lacks some. Found here are roughly 140,000 clones, approximately 91% of them singletons; the top ten hold 1.9%. Sequenced material: peripheral blood, taken 28 days after the second AZD1222 dose. The source is an adult who received the AZD1222 COVID-19 vaccine. CDR3s include the opening cysteine and the closing phenylalanine or tryptophan. A D gene is named only where the DNA matches it firmly. Where a row states a size, it is once, few, many or the class of an expanded clone; other rows omit it.

clone_size j_call v_call d_call cdr3_nt cdr3_aa
NA TRBJ2-5 TRBV18 NA TGTGCCAGCTCTATACAGGCTCTTACTGGAGAGACCCAGTACTTC CASSIQALTGETQYF
NA TRBJ2-5 TRBV5-6 TRBD1 TGTGCCAGCAGCCAGGGACAGGGACAAGAGACCCAGTACTTC CASSQGQGQETQYF
NA TRBJ1-5 TRBV2 NA TGTGCCAGCGGGTCAGGGCGCAATCAGCCCCAGCATTTT CASGSGRNQPQHF
NA TRBJ2-2 TRBV10-1 TRBD2 TGCGCCAGCAGCAGGACTAGCGGCACCGGGGAGCTGTTTTTT CASSRTSGTGELFF
NA TRBJ1-2 TRBV15 NA TGTGCCACCAGCAGAGAGGGGGGAGGGACTGGCTACACCTTC CATSREGGGTGYTF
NA TRBJ1-2 TRBV3-1/TRBV3-2 NA TGTGCCAGCAGCCAAGAGGTGCCCTATGGCTACACCTTC CASSQEVPYGYTF
NA TRBJ2-2 TRBV7-7 NA TGTGCTAGCAGCCGGGACTGGAACACCGGGGAGCTGTTTTTT CASSRDWNTGELFF
NA TRBJ1-5 TRBV6-5 NA TGTGCCAGCAGTTCCAGGGGCCATCAGCCCCAGCATTTT CASSSRGHQPQHF
NA TRBJ2-1 TRBV2 NA TGTGCCAGCGGTGAACGCTCCTACAATGAGCAGTTCTTC CASGERSYNEQFF
NA TRBJ1-6 TRBV6-4 NA TGTGCCAGCAAAGAGACGGGCCTATACAATTCACCCCTCCACTTT CASKETGLYNSPLHF
NA TRBJ2-5 TRBV27 TRBD2 TGTGCCAGCAGTTTATCGAGGCTAGCGGCGACCGTCCAAGAGACCCAGTACTTC CASSLSRLAATVQETQYF
NA TRBJ2-1 TRBV19 TRBD1 TGTGCCAGTAGTATCTCGGCCGGGACAGGTACTTACAATGAGCAGTTCTTC CASSISAGTGTYNEQFF
NA TRBJ1-2 TRBV3-1/TRBV3-2 NA TGTGCCAGCAGCCCCCGGGACCCTCTTATTCACACCTTC CASSPRDPLIHTF
NA TRBJ1-3 TRBV27 NA TGTGCCAGCAGGGGGATGGGGGAAGGAAACACCATATATTTT CASRGMGEGNTIYF
few TRBJ2-7 TRBV18 TRBD2 TGTGCCAGCTCACTCGATTCAGCGGGGAGCTACGAGCAGTACTTC CASSLDSAGSYEQYF
NA TRBJ1-5 TRBV19 NA TGTGCCAGTAACTACAGGGTTAGCAATCAGCCCCAGCATTTT CASNYRVSNQPQHF
NA TRBJ1-1 TRBV6-5 NA TGTGCCAGCAGTTACCTTCCGGGCCCAGACACTGAAGCTTTCTTT CASSYLPGPDTEAFF